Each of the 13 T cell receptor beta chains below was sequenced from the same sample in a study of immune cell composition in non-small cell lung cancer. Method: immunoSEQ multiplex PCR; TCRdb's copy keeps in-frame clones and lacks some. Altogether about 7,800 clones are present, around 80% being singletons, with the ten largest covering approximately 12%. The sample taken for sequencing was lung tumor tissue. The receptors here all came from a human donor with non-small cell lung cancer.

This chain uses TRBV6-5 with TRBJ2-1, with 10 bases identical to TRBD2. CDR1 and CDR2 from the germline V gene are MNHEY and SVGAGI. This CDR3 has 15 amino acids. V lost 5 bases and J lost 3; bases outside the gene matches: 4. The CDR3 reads CASSPAGGVYNEQFF. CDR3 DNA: TGTGCCAGCAGTCCAGCGGGGGGGGTCTACAATGAGCAGTTCTTC.

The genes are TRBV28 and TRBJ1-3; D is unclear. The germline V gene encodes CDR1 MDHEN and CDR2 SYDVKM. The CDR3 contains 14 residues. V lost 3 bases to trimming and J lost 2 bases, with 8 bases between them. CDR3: CASSFARTGNTIYF. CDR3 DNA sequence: TGTGCCAGCAGTTTCGCCAGAACTGGAAACACCATATATTTT.

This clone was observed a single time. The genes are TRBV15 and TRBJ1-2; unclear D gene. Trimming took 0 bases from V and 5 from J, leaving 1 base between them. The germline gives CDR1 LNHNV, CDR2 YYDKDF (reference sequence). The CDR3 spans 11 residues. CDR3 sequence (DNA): TGTGCCACCAGCAGAGATTATGGCTACACCTTC. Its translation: CATSRDYGYTF.

The CDR3 loop reads CARGGSGSYEQYF. As DNA, the CDR3 is TGTGCCAGGGGAGGGAGTGGTTCCTACGAGCAGTACTTC. The chain combines TRBV30 with TRBJ2-7, with TRBD2 matching over 7 bases. CDR1 GTSNPN and CDR2 SVGIG come from the germline V gene (reference sequence). This CDR3 comprises 13 residues. V lost 8 bases to trimming and J lost 1 base; unmatched junction nucleotides: 8.

In DNA form, the CDR3 reads TGTGCCAGCAGTTTGGGGACGGATGGAGCCCAGTACTTC. Amino acid sequence: CASSLGTDGAQYF. The rearrangement uses TRBV6-6 and TRBJ2-5; D may correspond to TRBD1 or TRBD2 (5 bases each). The CDR3 runs 13 residues. Trimming stripped 4 bases from V and 9 bases from J, with 15 bases between. In germline, CDR1 is MNHNY, CDR2 SVGAGI (reference sequence).

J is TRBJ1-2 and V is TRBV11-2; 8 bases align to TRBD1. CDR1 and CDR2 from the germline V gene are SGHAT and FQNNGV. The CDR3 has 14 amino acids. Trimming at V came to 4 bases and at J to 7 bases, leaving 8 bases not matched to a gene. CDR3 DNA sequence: TGTGCCAGCAGCTCACCCAGGGGGCGCTTTGGCTACACCTTC. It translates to CASSSPRGRFGYTF.

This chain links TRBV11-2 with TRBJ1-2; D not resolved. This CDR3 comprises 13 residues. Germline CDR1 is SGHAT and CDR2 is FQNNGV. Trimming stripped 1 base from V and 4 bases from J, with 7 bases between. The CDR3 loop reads CASSLVAGYGYTF. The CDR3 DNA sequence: TGTGCCAGCAGCTTAGTAGCGGGCTATGGCTACACCTTC.

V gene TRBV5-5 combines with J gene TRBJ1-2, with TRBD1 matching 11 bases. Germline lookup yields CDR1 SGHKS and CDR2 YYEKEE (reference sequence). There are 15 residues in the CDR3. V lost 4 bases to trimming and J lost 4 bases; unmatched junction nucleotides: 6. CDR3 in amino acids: CASSATGTGGYGYTF. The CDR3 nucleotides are TGTGCCAGCAGCGCAACCGGGACAGGGGGCTATGGCTACACCTTC.

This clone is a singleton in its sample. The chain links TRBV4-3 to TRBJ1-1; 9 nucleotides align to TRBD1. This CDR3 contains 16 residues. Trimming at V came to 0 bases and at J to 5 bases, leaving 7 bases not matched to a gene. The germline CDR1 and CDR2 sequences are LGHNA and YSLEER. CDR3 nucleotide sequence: TGCGCCAGCAGCCAAGACCCCCGGACAGGGGAGACTGAAGCTTTCTTT. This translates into CASSQDPRTGETEAFF.

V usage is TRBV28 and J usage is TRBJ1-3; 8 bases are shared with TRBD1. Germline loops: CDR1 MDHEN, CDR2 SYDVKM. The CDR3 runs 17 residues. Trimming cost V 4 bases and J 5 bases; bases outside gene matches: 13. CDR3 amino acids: CASSSYATGEGRNTIYF. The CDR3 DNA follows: TGTGCCAGCAGTTCTTACGCGACAGGGGAAGGGAGAAACACCATATATTTT.

CDR3 residues: CASSYQRDGPYEQYF. In DNA form, the CDR3 reads TGTGCCAGCAGTTACCAAAGGGACGGTCCCTACGAGCAGTACTTC. The chain joins TRBV6-6 to TRBJ2-7; D tentatively reads TRBD1 or TRBD2 (5 bases each). Germline V CDR1 and CDR2: MNHNY, SVGAGI (reference sequence). CDR3 length equals 15 residues. V was trimmed by 2 bases and J by 2 bases, leaving 13 bases between them.

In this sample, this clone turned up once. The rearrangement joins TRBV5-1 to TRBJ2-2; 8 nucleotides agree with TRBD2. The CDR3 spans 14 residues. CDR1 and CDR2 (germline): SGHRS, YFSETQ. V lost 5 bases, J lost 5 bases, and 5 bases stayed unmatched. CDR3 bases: TGCGCCAGCAGGTCCGGGGGGGAGACCGGGGAGCTGTTTTTT. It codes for CASRSGGETGELFF.

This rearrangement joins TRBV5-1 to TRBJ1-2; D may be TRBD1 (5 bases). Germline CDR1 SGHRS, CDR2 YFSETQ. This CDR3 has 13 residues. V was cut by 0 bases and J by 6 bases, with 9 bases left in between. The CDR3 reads CASSLATGDGYTF. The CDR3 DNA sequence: TGCGCCAGCAGCTTGGCAACAGGTGATGGCTACACCTTC. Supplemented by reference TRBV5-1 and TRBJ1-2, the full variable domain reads KAGVTQTPRYLIKTRGQQVTLSCSPISGHRSVSWYQQTPGQGLQFLFEYFSETQRNKGNFPGRFSGRQFSNSRSEMNVSTLELGDSALYLCASSLATGDGYTFGSGTRLTVV.